The next 8 T cell receptor beta chains were all read from a single sample in a study of cytomegalovirus exposure and HLA in healthy donors. Sequencing was performed with immunoSEQ multiplex PCR; in TCRdb, only in-frame clones are kept and a portion is missing. The sample shows 150,000 to 200,000 clones, around nine tenths of them seen only once. The specimen sequenced was PBMCs. The receptors were sampled from a man aged 18 to 35 in good health and CMV-seropositive.

The chain joins TRBV6-5 to TRBJ2-1; 16 nucleotides line up with TRBD2. J was trimmed by 13 bases and V by 2 bases; bases with no gene match: 5. The germline V gene has CDR1 MNHEY and CDR2 SVGAGI. CDR3 length: 15 amino acids. Here the CDR3 DNA reads TGTGCCAGCAGTTACGGGACTAGCGGGAGGGCCGGACAGTTCTTC. Encoded protein: CASSYGTSGRAGQFF.

Worth noting for this clone: Distinct nucleotide sequences in the sample also encode this CDR3. Here the CDR3 DNA reads TGTGCCAGCAGCTTAGTGGGGGGTCTTAACTATGGCTACACCTTC. This codes for CASSLVGGLNYGYTF. This sequence joins TRBV7-2 and TRBJ1-2; D may be TRBD1 (5 bases). V lost 1 base, J lost 1 base, and 10 bases lay in between. The germline V gene encodes CDR1 SGHTA and CDR2 FQGNSA. This CDR3 has 15 amino acids.

J is TRBJ1-5 and V is TRBV7-8, with TRBD1 as a possible D gene (6 bases). The V and J ends lost 4 bases and 6 bases respectively, with 16 bases between them. The CDR3 covers 15 residues. CDR1 and CDR2 from the germline V gene are SGHVS and FQNEAQ. In DNA form, the CDR3 reads TGTGCCAGCAGCTCCCTCAGGGGTCCCGGTCAGCCCCAGCATTTT. Translating gives CASSSLRGPGQPQHF.

V usage is TRBV7-9 and J usage is TRBJ1-2; D gene ambiguous. The CDR3 spans 12 residues. V dropped 1 base and J dropped 8 bases, with 8 bases sitting between them. Germline V gene sequence: CDR1 SEHNR, CDR2 FQNEAQ (reference sequence). This CDR3 is CASSLGGEGYTF. For the CDR3, the DNA is TGTGCCAGCAGCTTAGGTGGGGAGGGCTACACCTTC.

The gene calls are TRBV7-9 and TRBJ2-7, with 8 bases identical to TRBD1. The CDR3 is 15 residues long. Germline-derived CDR1 and CDR2 are SEHNR and FQNEAQ (reference sequence). Losses at the gene ends were 5 bases for V and 4 bases for J; bases not matched to a gene: 10. The CDR3 region has the DNA TGTGCCAGCAGCCCCCGGACAGGGACAAGGTACGAGCAGTACTTC. Encoded protein: CASSPRTGTRYEQYF.

The chain uses TRBV6-5 and TRBJ1-1; D unresolved. V was pared by 6 bases and J by 2 bases, with 13 bases between. This CDR3 contains 14 residues. CDR1 MNHEY and CDR2 SVGAGI come from the germline V gene. The CDR3 is CASRQHQDNTEAFF. CDR3 nucleotides: TGTGCCAGCAGACAACATCAGGATAACACTGAAGCTTTCTTT.

V is TRBV7-6 and J is TRBJ1-5, with D uncertain. V lost 1 base to trimming and J lost 5 bases, with 12 bases between them. The CDR3 is 15 residues long. Germline V gives CDR1 SGHVS, CDR2 FNYEAQ. The CDR3 nucleotides are TGTGCCAGCAGCTTAGGGGCAGGAATAGATCAGCCCCAGCATTTT. Encoded protein: CASSLGAGIDQPQHF. The full variable domain, completed using reference TRBV7-6 and TRBJ1-5, is GAGVSQSPRYKVTKRGQDVALRCDPISGHVSLYWYRQALGQGPEFLTYFNYEAQQDKSGLPNDRFSAERPEGSISTLTIQRTEQRDSAMYRCASSLGAGIDQPQHFGDGTRLSIL.

V is TRBV7-8 and J is TRBJ2-5; D is uncertain. From germline, CDR1 is SGHVS and CDR2 FQNEAQ. This CDR3 comprises 12 residues. Trimming cost V 5 bases and J 5 bases, with 9 bases left between them. As DNA, the CDR3 is TGTGCCAGCAGCCTAGGCAGGGAGACCCAGTACTTC. It codes for CASSLGRETQYF.